The entry below describes one T cell receptor (beta chain). The antigen is undetermined. Assay used: immunoSEQ multiplex PCR; TCRdb lists only in-frame clones, some missing. The sample records roughly 84,000 clones, over 70% being singletons. This entry comes from a study of OX40 agonist ivuxolimab in advanced cancers. Whole-study results and caveats: The study found that CD8+ T cells averaged more expanded clones than CD4+. Partial responders dosed at 0.1-3.0 mg/kg displayed clonal expansion ranking among the lowest.

This material consisted of CD4+ or CD8+ T cells sorted from blood, taken in a trial of the OX40 agonist ivuxolimab. This clonotype originated in an adult with an advanced solid tumor such as melanoma, head and neck, liver or kidney cancer.

CDR3 DNA: TGTGCCAGCAGATTCAGGGGAATTAATGAAAAACTGTTTTTT. It codes for CASRFRGINEKLFF. The rearrangement joins TRBV6-5 to TRBJ1-4, with D perhaps TRBD1 (6 bases). This CDR3 comprises 14 residues. The ends were cut back, 6 bases at V and 4 bases at J, with 12 bases in the middle. Germline CDR1 and CDR2: MNHEY and SVGAGI.